The 26 T cell receptor beta chains given below trace back to one sample, sequenced in a study of high-grade serous ovarian cancer treatment subgroups. Tumor samples were taken before definitive surgery or chemotherapy. Sequenced by immunoSEQ multiplex PCR; TCRdb stores in-frame clones only, minus some. The data hold some 28,000 clones, with under 90% observed a single time. The sequencing sample was made of tumor tissue. These receptor sequences come from a human donor with high-grade serous ovarian cancer.

This chain uses TRBV7-9 with TRBJ1-1; 10 bases are a match to TRBD1. Germline V gene sequence: CDR1 SEHNR, CDR2 FQNEAQ (reference sequence). The CDR3 has 15 amino acids. V was pared by 5 bases and J by 5 bases, with 8 bases of the junction left unmatched. CDR3 nucleotide sequence: TGTGCCAGCAGCCCTGGACAGGGGGGGTATACTGAAGCTTTCTTT. As protein: CASSPGQGGYTEAFF.

This rearrangement joins TRBV7-9 to TRBJ1-1; D unclear. Germline values: CDR1 SEHNR, CDR2 FQNEAQ (reference sequence). V lost 5 bases to trimming and J lost 1 base, with 11 bases between them. The CDR3 is made up of 14 amino acids. The CDR3 sequence: CASSHSRENTEAFF. The CDR3 DNA follows: TGTGCCAGCAGCCACTCACGGGAGAACACTGAAGCTTTCTTT.

This sequence joins TRBV6-1 and TRBJ2-1; TRBD2 is a possible D gene (7 bases). The germline V gene has CDR1 MNHNS and CDR2 SASEGT. Between the trimmed V and J ends, which lost 6 bases and 7 bases, there was a span of 19 bases. The CDR3 covers 15 residues. CDR3 in amino acids: CASSPQGGGANEQFF. The CDR3 nucleotides read TGTGCCAGCAGCCCCCAAGGAGGGGGGGCAAATGAGCAGTTCTTC.

The chain has TRBV29-1 and TRBJ2-5; D is perhaps TRBD2 (5 bases). The V and J ends lost 6 bases and 5 bases respectively, with 16 bases between them. This CDR3 is built from 13 residues. Germline CDR1 is SQVTM and CDR2 is ANQGSEA. CDR3 loop: CSVALALSETQYF. DNA for the CDR3: TGCAGCGTGGCCCTAGCCCTATCGGAGACCCAGTACTTC.

The V call is TRBV9, the J call TRBJ2-7; 8 bases are a match to TRBD1. CDR1 is SGDLS and CDR2 is YYNGEE in the germline V gene. Unmatched junction bases numbered 5, after V lost 3 bases and J lost 3 bases. The CDR3 is 14 amino acids. The CDR3 protein is CASSGTGTGYEQYF. The DNA for the CDR3 is TGTGCCAGCAGCGGAACCGGGACAGGCTACGAGCAGTACTTC.

The V and J genes are TRBV5-8 and TRBJ2-5; the D gene is possibly TRBD2 (6 bases). V shed 0 bases and J shed 7 bases, with 7 bases lying between them. Germline V gene data show CDR1 as SGHTS and CDR2 as YDEGEE. The CDR3 consists of 12 residues. CDR3 bases: TGTGCCAGCAGCTTGGCGCGGGGGACCCAGTACTTC. Its translation is CASSLARGTQYF.

The chain links TRBV28 to TRBJ2-2, with a weak D call TRBD1 (6 bases). The CDR3 covers 15 residues. V gave up 2 bases and J gave up 5 bases, with 12 bases separating them. Germline V gene lookup returns CDR1 MDHEN and CDR2 SYDVKM. The CDR3 DNA follows: TGTGCCAGCAGTTTAGGGACAACTTTAACCGGGGAGCTGTTTTTT. It yields the protein CASSLGTTLTGELFF.

The chain recombines TRBV5-1 with TRBJ1-1, with 7 bases aligning to TRBD1. CDR3 size: 16 residues. The germline V gene encodes CDR1 SGHRS and CDR2 YFSETQ. The V gene end was trimmed by 5 bases and the J gene end by 3 bases; junction bases not matched to a gene: 13. The chain's CDR3 is CASRRTGARADTEAFF. As DNA, the CDR3 is TGCGCCAGCAGACGAACAGGGGCGAGGGCGGACACTGAAGCTTTCTTT.

This sequence joins TRBV29-1 and TRBJ2-7, with 7 bases matching TRBD1. Trimming removed 7 bases from V and 1 base from J; junction bases left unmatched: 4. CDR3 length equals 12 residues. The germline V gene encodes CDR1 SQVTM and CDR2 ANQGSEA. The CDR3 DNA follows: TGCAGCGCTGACAGGGAGTCCTACGAGCAGTACTTC. Its protein product is CSADRESYEQYF.

The genes are TRBV6-5 and TRBJ2-2; TRBD1 aligns across 9 bases. The J segment lost 0 bases and the V segment lost 4 bases, leaving 3 bases of the junction unmatched. The length of the CDR3 is 16 residues. Germline lookup yields CDR1 MNHEY and CDR2 SVGAGI. CDR3 in amino acids: CASSSTGGANTGELFF. The CDR3 bases are TGTGCCAGCAGTTCGACAGGGGGTGCGAACACCGGGGAGCTGTTTTTT.

This clone appeared a few times. This chain uses TRBV29-1 with TRBJ1-5; D not resolved. This CDR3 is 15 amino acids long. Between the trimmed V and J ends, which lost 5 bases and 2 bases, there was a span of 16 bases. Germline lookup yields CDR1 SQVTM and CDR2 ANQGSEA. CDR3 region: CSVSDGVLGNQPQHF. CDR3 nucleotides: TGCAGCGTTTCGGATGGGGTTCTGGGCAATCAGCCCCAGCATTTT.

This clone appeared once. The J gene is TRBJ1-4, the V gene TRBV4-1; D gene ambiguous. Germline lookup yields CDR1 MGHRA and CDR2 YSYEKL. CDR3 length: 16 amino acids. V was pared by 2 bases and J by 4 bases, with 14 bases between. The CDR3 nucleotides are TGCGCCAGCAGCCAAAAGAGCGCGACTCTTAATGAAAAACTGTTTTTT. This codes for CASSQKSATLNEKLFF.

The chain recombines TRBV10-3 with TRBJ2-7, with a weak D call TRBD2 (6 bases). Germline V gene sequence: CDR1 ENHRY, CDR2 SYGVKD. Trimming took 11 bases from V and 6 from J, leaving 17 bases between them. CDR3 size: 12 residues. CDR3 residues: CAPPSLGGEQYF. CDR3 DNA sequence: TGTGCCCCCCCCTCCCTCGGGGGCGAGCAGTACTTC.

The chain links TRBV9 to TRBJ2-1; 9 bases map to TRBD2. Germline-derived CDR1 and CDR2 are SGDLS and YYNGEE. The length of the CDR3 is 15 residues. V lost 4 bases, J lost 4 bases, and 6 bases stayed unmatched. In DNA form, the CDR3 reads TGTGCCAGCAGCCCAAGACTAGCGGATTACAATGAGCAGTTCTTC. Amino acids: CASSPRLADYNEQFF.

CDR3 nucleotides: TGTGCCAGCAGCTTAGGGGTGGCGAGCGGGTTTCGCTACAATGAGCAGTTCTTC. Encoded protein: CASSLGVASGFRYNEQFF. V and J are TRBV7-9 and TRBJ2-1; tentative D call: TRBD2 (6 bases). The V and J ends lost 1 base and 3 bases respectively, with 19 bases between them. The CDR3 sequence is 18 residues long. Germline V lookup: CDR1 SEHNR, CDR2 FQNEAQ (reference sequence). Based on the CDR3 plus reference TRBV7-9 and TRBJ2-1, the full variable domain is DTGVSQNPRHKITKRGQNVTFRCDPISEHNRLYWYRQTLGQGPEFLTYFQNEAQLEKSRLLSDRFSAERPKGSFSTLEIQRTEQGDSAMYLCASSLGVASGFRYNEQFFGPGTRLTVL.

The chain links TRBV18 to TRBJ2-2, with a possible D match to TRBD2 (5 bases). The V end lost 3 bases, the J end lost 4 bases, and 15 bases lay between the germline ends. The CDR3 sequence is 16 residues long. Germline loops: CDR1 KGHSH, CDR2 LQKENI. This CDR3 is CASSPEGRTSTGELFF. For the CDR3, the DNA is TGTGCCAGCTCACCCGAGGGTCGGACGTCCACCGGGGAGCTGTTTTTT.

This chain's CDR3 is CASSLVGEKLFF. The CDR3 coding sequence is TGTGCCAGCAGTTTAGTCGGAGAAAAACTGTTTTTT. The V call is TRBV28, the J call TRBJ1-4; D gene uncertain. The CDR3 is 12 amino acids. Trimming stripped 2 bases from V and 8 bases from J, with 6 bases between. The germline CDR1 and CDR2 sequences are MDHEN and SYDVKM.

The V and J genes are TRBV5-4 and TRBJ1-2, with a weak D call TRBD1 (6 bases). The V end lost 0 bases, the J end lost 0 bases, and 12 bases lay between the germline ends. This CDR3 has 16 amino acids. Per germline, CDR1 SGHNT and CDR2 YYREEE (reference sequence). CDR3 sequence (DNA): TGTGCCAGCAGCTTGGATCTTCAGGGGTCTAACTATGGCTACACCTTC. Protein sequence: CASSLDLQGSNYGYTF.

This clone was detected once. The rearrangement joins TRBV2 to TRBJ2-3; D is unresolved. V was shortened by 5 bases and J by 3 bases, with 15 bases between the two germline ends. Germline CDR1 reads SNHLY; CDR2 reads FYNNEI. The CDR3 sequence is 15 residues long. The CDR3 sequence: CASSSQGLGTDTQYF. CDR3 nucleotides: TGTGCCAGCAGTTCCCAAGGGCTTGGAACAGATACGCAGTATTTT.

This clone was seen just once. The chain employs TRBV5-1 and TRBJ2-2; no clear D gene. Between the trimmed V and J ends, which lost 6 bases and 0 bases, there was a span of 9 bases. The CDR3 runs 14 residues. CDR1 and CDR2 from the germline V gene are SGHRS and YFSETQ. The CDR3, as DNA: TGCGCCAGCAAAAACCAATCGAACACCGGGGAGCTGTTTTTT. Protein product: CASKNQSNTGELFF.

The rearrangement links TRBV4-2 to TRBJ2-5, with unresolved D. The CDR3 is 11 amino acids. The germline V gene has CDR1 LGHNA and CDR2 YNFKEQ. V lost 0 bases to trimming and J lost 7 bases, with 3 bases between them. The CDR3 protein is CASSQEGTQYF. The CDR3 bases are TGTGCCAGCAGCCAAGAAGGGACCCAGTACTTC.

V usage is TRBV29-1 and J usage is TRBJ2-3, with 8 bases identical to TRBD2. The CDR3 extends over 14 amino acids. V dropped 6 bases and J dropped 1; count of bases not matched to a gene: 6. The germline V gene encodes CDR1 SQVTM and CDR2 ANQGSEA. The DNA for the CDR3 is TGCAGCGTGGGAGCGGGGGACGGCACAGATACGCAGTATTTT. Its translation is CSVGAGDGTDTQYF.

V is TRBV5-4 and J is TRBJ2-5; D is perhaps TRBD1 (6 bases). CDR1 SGHNT and CDR2 YYREEE come from the germline V gene (reference sequence). Trimming took 4 bases from V and 5 from J, leaving 12 bases between them. The CDR3 is 13 amino acids. The CDR3 reads CASSRQGSETQYF. CDR3 nucleotides: TGTGCCAGCAGCCGGCAGGGGAGTGAGACCCAGTACTTC.

The gene calls are TRBV11-2 and TRBJ2-7; no reliable D call. This CDR3 is built from 15 residues. From germline, CDR1 is SGHAT and CDR2 FQNNGV. Trimming cost V 3 bases and J 0 bases, with 12 bases left between them. The CDR3 is CASSFFGDSSYEQYF. The CDR3 nucleotides are TGTGCCAGCAGCTTTTTTGGAGATAGCTCCTACGAGCAGTACTTC.

The chain combines TRBV10-3 with TRBJ2-1, with 11 bases fitting TRBD2. The V gene's germline CDR1 is ENHRY and CDR2 SYGVKD. The V segment lost 4 bases and the J segment 7 bases; nucleotides outside the gene matches: 3. The CDR3 is 14 residues long. The CDR3 DNA reads as TGTGCCATCAGTGGACTAGCGGGAATGAATGAGCAGTTCTTC. It encodes CAISGLAGMNEQFF.

This clone was seen only a few times. The chain combines TRBV19 with TRBJ1-3; no definite D call. The V and J ends lost 8 bases and 4 bases respectively, with 15 bases between them. The CDR3 has 14 amino acids. Germline V lookup: CDR1 LNHDA, CDR2 SQIVND (reference sequence). CDR3 in amino acids: CASATRYGGNTIYF. The CDR3 nucleotides read TGTGCCAGTGCCACGAGGTACGGAGGAAACACCATATATTTT. The whole variable domain, filled in from reference TRBV19 and TRBJ1-3, reads DGGITQSPKYLFRKEGQNVTLSCEQNLNHDAMYWYRQDPGQGLRLIYYSQIVNDFQKGDIAEGYSVSREKKESFPLTVTSAQKNPTAFYLCASATRYGGNTIYFGEGSWLTVV.